One sample yielded the 32 T cell receptor beta chains listed below, sequenced in a study of shared clonotypes between healthy human individuals. Generated by immunoSEQ multiplex PCR, the TCRdb table keeps only in-frame clones and is missing some. Counted here are approximately 2.3 million clones, more than 85% occurring once; the ten biggest clones make up 0.3% to 0.4%. Source material: naive CD4+ T cells from PBMCs. Subset of the sample: CD45RA+ positively selected. These receptors all stem from a man younger than 35 in good health. Some clones in this sample may be carry-over from other donors' samples.

CDR3: CASSPGRGRSGEQYF. CDR3 nucleotides: TGTGCCAGCAGTCCCGGAAGGGGCAGGTCGGGTGAGCAGTACTTC. The chain carries TRBV7-8 and TRBJ2-7; a possible D gene is TRBD1 (5 bases). Looked up from germline, CDR1 is SGHVS and CDR2 is FQNEAQ. V lost 6 bases and J lost 7, with 22 bases in between. The length of the CDR3 is 15 residues.

This clone was recorded only once. This chain uses TRBV15 with TRBJ1-2; tentative D call: TRBD1 (5 bases). Germline V CDR1 and CDR2: LNHNV, YYDKDF (reference sequence). This CDR3 is built from 14 residues. The V gene lost 4 bases and the J gene lost 6 bases, with 15 bases spanning the gap. CDR3 DNA sequence: TGTGCCACCAGCAAAGAGGGCAGGGTGCATGGCTACACCTTC. Translation: CATSKEGRVHGYTF.

Notes on this clone: The sample carries other DNA sequences with the same CDR3. V is TRBV4-1 and J is TRBJ1-5; no firm D call. The germline V gene has CDR1 MGHRA and CDR2 YSYEKL. V gave up 1 base and J gave up 1 base, with 8 bases separating them. The CDR3 contains 15 residues. CDR3 nucleotide sequence: TGCGCCAGCAGCCAAGGGGGAGCGAGCAATCAGCCCCAGCATTTT. This encodes CASSQGGASNQPQHF.

J is TRBJ2-2 and V is TRBV5-4, with a possible D match to TRBD1 (6 bases). The CDR3 is made up of 17 amino acids. V was cut by 2 bases and J by 0 bases, with 14 bases left in between. Germline CDR1 SGHNT, CDR2 YYREEE (reference sequence). The CDR3 DNA reads as TGTGCCAGCAGCTTTGGGCAGGGGCCCGCGAACACCGGGGAGCTGTTTTTT. It codes for CASSFGQGPANTGELFF.

V gene TRBV5-6 combines with J gene TRBJ2-7, with TRBD2 matching over 9 bases. Germline V gives CDR1 SGHDT, CDR2 YYEEEE. V lost 5 bases to trimming and J lost 4 bases; unmatched junction nucleotides: 7. The CDR3 loop spans 14 amino acids. CDR3 amino acids: CASRRLAGKYEQYF. In DNA form, the CDR3 reads TGTGCCAGCAGGAGGCTAGCGGGGAAGTACGAGCAGTACTTC.

A single count supports this clone. No conserved phenylalanine or tryptophan ends this CDR3, so it is likely a read error. The DNA is left out, because the CDR3 cannot be placed on it with certainty; the CDR3 is given as TCRdb lists it. The V call is TRBV28, the J call TRBJ1-2. The length of the CDR3 is 14 amino acids, counting both ends. The germline V gene encodes CDR1 MDHEN and CDR2 SYDVKM. The CDR3 is CASSPPSGDGQPQA.

This chain uses TRBV15 with TRBJ1-3, with D unresolved. The CDR3 sequence is 17 residues long. CDR1 is LNHNV, CDR2 YYDKDF, per germline (reference sequence). V was pared by 0 bases and J by 7 bases, with 19 bases between. The CDR3 nucleotides are TGTGCCACCAGCAGAGATAGTAGTTCGAGGGAGGCCAACACCATATATTTT. It codes for CATSRDSSSREANTIYF. Complete variable domain (other parts from reference TRBV15 and TRBJ1-3): DAMVIQNPRYQVTQFGKPVTLSCSQTLNHNVMYWYQQKSSQAPKLLFHYYDKDFNNEADTPDNFQSRRPNTSFCFLDIRSPGLGDTAMYLCATSRDSSSREANTIYFGEGSWLTVV.

The chain joins TRBV18 to TRBJ2-3, with D perhaps matching TRBD1 (5 bases). V was shortened by 5 bases and J by 0 bases, with 12 bases between the two germline ends. CDR1 is KGHSH, CDR2 LQKENI, per germline. This CDR3 has 15 amino acids. The CDR3 bases are TGTGCCAGCTCATTACAGGTTCCTAGCACAGATACGCAGTATTTT. Translated, it gives CASSLQVPSTDTQYF.

A remark on this clone: The same CDR3 also results from other DNA sequences found in this sample. The chain has TRBV6-1 and TRBJ1-2; tentative D call: TRBD1 (6 bases). Trimming took 2 bases from V and 8 from J, leaving 9 bases between them. From germline, CDR1 is MNHNS and CDR2 SASEGT. The CDR3 runs 12 residues. CDR3 sequence reads: CASSEWGGGYTF. CDR3 nucleotides: TGTGCCAGCAGTGAATGGGGGGGCGGCTACACCTTC.

The chain employs TRBV19 and TRBJ1-2; 10 bases are shared with TRBD1. With 4 bases clipped from V and 0 bases from J, the junction kept 5 bases outside the gene matches. Germline CDR1 LNHDA, CDR2 SQIVND (reference sequence). CDR3 length: 16 amino acids. DNA for the CDR3: TGTGCCAGTAGTACAGGACAGGGGGAACCTAACTATGGCTACACCTTC. As protein: CASSTGQGEPNYGYTF.

The chain joins TRBV28 to TRBJ1-1, with D possibly TRBD1 on 6 matching bases. Trimming took off 2 bases at V and 1 base at J, with 8 bases between the two ends. The CDR3 covers 14 residues. The germline V gene has CDR1 MDHEN and CDR2 SYDVKM. CDR3 bases: TGTGCCAGCAGTTTAGGGGGCACGAACACTGAAGCTTTCTTT. This gives the protein CASSLGGTNTEAFF.

The gene calls are TRBV2 and TRBJ2-3, with D unresolved. V lost 5 bases to trimming and J lost 0 bases, with 12 bases between them. In germline, CDR1 is SNHLY, CDR2 FYNNEI. There are 15 residues in the CDR3. Here the CDR3 reads CASSLSASSTDTQYF. CDR3 nucleotides: TGTGCCAGCAGTCTCTCAGCGTCTAGCACAGATACGCAGTATTTT.

The V and J genes are TRBV6-5 and TRBJ2-5; D is possibly TRBD1 (5 bases). The germline V gene has CDR1 MNHEY and CDR2 SVGAGI. This CDR3 comprises 12 residues. Trimming removed 5 bases from V and 5 bases from J, with 9 bases in between. The CDR3 reads CASSPGRETQYF. The CDR3 bases are TGTGCCAGCAGTCCAGGGCGCGAGACCCAGTACTTC.

The chain uses TRBV28 and TRBJ2-5; D possibly corresponds to TRBD2 (5 bases). Trimming left V 5 bases short and J 6 bases short, with 13 bases between. CDR3 length: 13 amino acids. The germline V gene encodes CDR1 MDHEN and CDR2 SYDVKM. CDR3 region: CASSPGLVKTQYF. CDR3 nucleotide sequence: TGTGCCAGCAGTCCTGGACTGGTGAAGACCCAGTACTTC.

V gene TRBV4-2 combines with J gene TRBJ1-5, with 8 positions matching TRBD1. The germline V gene has CDR1 LGHNA and CDR2 YNFKEQ. V shed 0 bases, J shed 2 bases, and the junction held 9 bases outside the gene matches. The CDR3 runs to 18 residues. For the CDR3, the DNA is TGTGCCAGCAGCCAAGAACCGTGGACAGGGAAGGGCAATCAGCCCCAGCATTTT. It is translated as CASSQEPWTGKGNQPQHF.

The chain employs TRBV5-1 and TRBJ2-1; 11 bases are shared with TRBD1. The germline gives CDR1 SGHRS, CDR2 YFSETQ. V was clipped by 2 bases and J by 5 bases; unmatched bases: 3. The CDR3 contains 15 residues. Here the CDR3 DNA reads TGCGCCAGCAGCTTCTGGGGACAGGGGGACAATGAGCAGTTCTTC. Its translation: CASSFWGQGDNEQFF.

The genes are TRBV4-3 and TRBJ1-3; 7 bases map to TRBD1. Per the germline V gene, CDR1 is LGHNA and CDR2 is YSLEER. The CDR3 has 16 residues. The junction had 9 bases not matched to a gene; V was cut back by 4 bases and J by 3 bases. CDR3 bases: TGCGCCAGCAGCCCGAGGACGACAGGGAATGGAAACACCATATATTTT. This sequence encodes CASSPRTTGNGNTIYF.

The chain has TRBV4-2 and TRBJ2-3, with unresolved D. CDR1 and CDR2 from the germline V gene are LGHNA and YNFKEQ. Trimming removed 2 bases at V and 1 base at J, with 10 bases between. The CDR3 has 15 amino acids. The CDR3 sequence is CASSQKQLGTDTQYF. Here the CDR3 DNA reads TGTGCCAGCAGCCAAAAACAATTAGGCACAGATACGCAGTATTTT.

The chain recombines TRBV29-1 with TRBJ1-3; 10 nucleotides align to TRBD1. Trimming at V came to 5 bases and at J to 3 bases, leaving 4 bases not matched to a gene. Germline V gives CDR1 SQVTM, CDR2 ANQGSEA. The CDR3 has 14 residues. CDR3 nucleotide sequence: TGCAGCGTTCGACAGGGGGCAGGTGGAAACACCATATATTTT. Its protein is CSVRQGAGGNTIYF.

The chain carries TRBV9 and TRBJ1-5; D might be TRBD1 (5 bases). The CDR3 length is 16 residues. The ends were cut back, 3 bases at V and 1 base at J, with 14 bases in the middle. Germline CDR1 reads SGDLS; CDR2 reads YYNGEE. CDR3 sequence reads: CASSAPGKGSNQPQHF. The CDR3 DNA follows: TGTGCCAGCAGCGCTCCAGGGAAAGGAAGCAATCAGCCCCAGCATTTT.

This chain uses TRBV11-2 with TRBJ2-3; 10 bases line up with TRBD2. The ends lost 4 bases at V and 6 bases at J; junction bases unmatched: 7. Germline loops: CDR1 SGHAT, CDR2 FQNNGV. The CDR3 is made up of 15 amino acids. CDR3 in DNA: TGTGCCAGCAGCTCTTCCCTAGCGGGAGCTGATACGCAGTATTTT. Translation gives CASSSSLAGADTQYF.

The chain uses TRBV9 and TRBJ2-3; TRBD2 aligns across 10 bases. The V and J ends lost 2 bases and 3 bases, in that order; junction bases with no gene match: 6. The germline V gene encodes CDR1 SGDLS and CDR2 YYNGEE. CDR3 length equals 16 residues. The CDR3 loop reads CASSVSGRGGTDTQYF. Here the CDR3 DNA reads TGTGCCAGCAGCGTGAGCGGGAGGGGAGGTACAGATACGCAGTATTTT.

The chain combines TRBV7-2 with TRBJ2-1, with 14 bases identical to TRBD2. Trimming removed 3 bases from V and 9 bases from J; junction bases left unmatched: 4. Germline-derived CDR1 and CDR2 are SGHTA and FQGNSA. The CDR3 sequence is 15 residues long. The CDR3 loop reads CASSLTSGREGEQFF. CDR3 sequence (DNA): TGTGCCAGCAGCTTGACTAGCGGGAGGGAGGGTGAGCAGTTCTTC.

This chain uses TRBV4-3 with TRBJ2-7, with TRBD2 matching 12 bases. V dropped 0 bases and J dropped 7; count of bases not matched to a gene: 10. The CDR3 length is 17 residues. CDR1 is LGHNA, CDR2 YSLEER, per germline. The CDR3 DNA reads as TGCGCCAGCAGCCAAGAAGCTGGGGGGACTAGCGGGTGGGAGCAGTACTTC. It specifies CASSQEAGGTSGWEQYF.

This rearrangement joins TRBV7-9 to TRBJ2-1; TRBD2 agrees at 14 bases. This CDR3 is built from 17 residues. Germline assignment: CDR1 SEHNR and CDR2 FQNEAQ (reference sequence). V lost 5 bases and J lost 0; bases outside the gene matches: 3. The CDR3 DNA reads TGTGCCAGCAGCGGGGGGACTAGCGGGAGCTCCTACAATGAGCAGTTCTTC. Protein: CASSGGTSGSSYNEQFF.

The genes are TRBV29-1 and TRBJ1-1; D unclear. CDR1 and CDR2 (germline): SQVTM, ANQGSEA. Trimming shortened V by 4 bases and J by 1 base, and 13 bases separated the two germline ends. The CDR3 extends over 14 amino acids. CDR3 nucleotide sequence: TGCAGCGTTGCTCTCCGACTCCAGAACACTGAAGCTTTCTTT. Its translation: CSVALRLQNTEAFF.

The rearrangement links TRBV28 to TRBJ1-5; D is unresolved. From germline, CDR1 is MDHEN and CDR2 SYDVKM. CDR3 length: 15 residues. V lost 2 bases and J lost 5, with 13 bases in between. The CDR3 loop reads CASSLGPLLDQPQHF. CDR3 nucleotides: TGTGCCAGCAGTTTAGGACCTTTACTCGATCAGCCCCAGCATTTT.

The chain joins TRBV9 to TRBJ2-1; D is unclear. The length of the CDR3 is 13 residues. Germline V gene data show CDR1 as SGDLS and CDR2 as YYNGEE. V lost 2 bases and J lost 9, with 12 bases in between. In DNA form, the CDR3 reads TGTGCCAGCAGCGTCGACCCGCCGGGTGAGCAGTTCTTC. Its translation: CASSVDPPGEQFF.

This sequence joins TRBV7-3 and TRBJ2-5; the D gene is possibly TRBD1 (7 bases). V lost 3 bases and J 7 bases, leaving 21 bases between the germline ends. The CDR3 has 16 residues. CDR1 SGHTA and CDR2 FQGTGA come from the germline V gene. CDR3 nucleotide sequence: TGTGCCAGCAGCTTTAACCCGACAGGGACTGGTGGGACCCAGTACTTC. Amino acid sequence: CASSFNPTGTGGTQYF. Combining the CDR3 with reference TRBV7-3 and TRBJ2-5 gives the whole variable domain GAGVSQTPSNKVTEKGKYVELRCDPISGHTALYWYRQSLGQGPEFLIYFQGTGAADDSGLPNDRFFAVRPEGSVSTLKIQRTERGDSAVYLCASSFNPTGTGGTQYFGPGTRLLVL.

The chain joins TRBV7-9 to TRBJ1-2; D perhaps matches TRBD1 (6 bases). V lost 8 bases, J lost 6 bases, and 10 bases lay in between. Germline V gene data show CDR1 as SEHNR and CDR2 as FQNEAQ (reference sequence). The CDR3 is 11 residues long. The CDR3 protein is CASWQGHGYTF. In DNA form, the CDR3 reads TGTGCCAGCTGGCAGGGGCATGGCTACACCTTC.

The chain has TRBV2 and TRBJ2-7; no clear D gene. V was clipped by 9 bases and J by 0 bases, with 6 bases between them. This CDR3 spans 11 amino acids. CDR1 is SNHLY and CDR2 is FYNNEI in the germline V gene. CDR3 protein: CASTGSYEQYF. For the CDR3, the DNA is TGTGCCAGTACCGGCTCCTACGAGCAGTACTTC.

This chain uses TRBV7-2 with TRBJ2-7, with D perhaps assigned TRBD1 or TRBD2 (5 bases each). The CDR3 has 15 amino acids. Trimming took off 5 bases at V and 2 bases at J, with 16 bases between the two ends. Germline assignment: CDR1 SGHTA and CDR2 FQGNSA. The DNA for the CDR3 is TGTGCCAGCAGCCTAACCGGGACGGAAACCTACGAGCAGTACTTC. Its translation is CASSLTGTETYEQYF. The whole variable domain, remainder taken from reference TRBV7-2 and TRBJ2-7, is GAGVSQSPSNKVTEKGKDVELRCDPISGHTALYWYRQSLGQGLEFLIYFQGNSAPDKSGLPSDRFSAERTGGSVSTLTIQRTQQEDSAVYLCASSLTGTETYEQYFGPGTRLTVT.